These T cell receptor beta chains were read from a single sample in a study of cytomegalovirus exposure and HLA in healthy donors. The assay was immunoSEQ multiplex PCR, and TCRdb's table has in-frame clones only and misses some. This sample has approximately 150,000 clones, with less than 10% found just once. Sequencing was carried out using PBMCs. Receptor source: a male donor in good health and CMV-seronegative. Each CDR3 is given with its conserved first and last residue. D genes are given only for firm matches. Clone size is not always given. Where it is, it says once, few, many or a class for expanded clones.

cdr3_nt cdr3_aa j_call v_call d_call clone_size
TGTGCCAGCAGCTTAGACCTTAGCTCCTACAATGAGCAGTTCTTC CASSLDLSSYNEQFF TRBJ2-1 TRBV11-3 NA NA
TGTGCCAGCAAGGACAGTGAGAGCTTCGGATATTATGGCTACACCTTC CASKDSESFGYYGYTF TRBJ1-2 TRBV27 NA NA
TGTGCCAGCAGATCCCGGGACAGAGGATACGAGCAGTACTTC CASRSRDRGYEQYF TRBJ2-7 TRBV13 TRBD1 NA
TGTGCCAGCAGCCAAGGGACTAGCGGGAGGGTCACAGATACGCAGTATTTT CASSQGTSGRVTDTQYF TRBJ2-3 TRBV7-2 TRBD2 NA
TGTGCCAGCAGCCCTACAGGAATGGCGCGGGAGCTGTTTTTT CASSPTGMARELFF TRBJ2-2 TRBV4-2 NA NA
TGTGCCAGCAGCGGGACTGGCGGGAGTGAAGGCGAGCAGTACTTC CASSGTGGSEGEQYF TRBJ2-7 TRBV9 TRBD2 NA
TGTGCCAGCAGCGTAGACCAGGGGTACTACGAGCAGTACTTC CASSVDQGYYEQYF TRBJ2-7 TRBV9 NA NA
TGTGCCAGCAGCGTAGACCCGATATCAATAGTCCCTGAATCTTTCTTT CASSVDPISIVPESFF TRBJ1-1 TRBV9 NA few
TGTGCCAGTAGTCCTTGGGCAGGCCTCAGCAATCAGCCCCAGCATTTT CASSPWAGLSNQPQHF TRBJ1-5 TRBV19 NA few
TGTGCCAGCAGCCGACATAAGGGGATTACCGGGGAGCTGTTTTTT CASSRHKGITGELFF TRBJ2-2 TRBV7-9 NA few
TGTGCCAGTGGGCATCGAAAGAACACCGGGGAGCTGTTTTTT CASGHRKNTGELFF TRBJ2-2 TRBV19 NA few
TGTGCCAGCAGCTCCCGGGAGCGACGCGAGCAGTACTTC CASSSRERREQYF TRBJ2-7 TRBV7-2 NA few
TGTGCCAGCAGCCCAGATACCGGGGAGCTGTTTTTT CASSPDTGELFF TRBJ2-2 TRBV5-4 NA few
TGTGCCAGCAGTTTACTAGGGGGTCGTTCCTACAATGAGCAGTTCTTC CASSLLGGRSYNEQFF TRBJ2-1 TRBV28 NA NA
TGTGCCAGCAGCTTATTAAGCGTGGGGACTCGACTCCGAGGCGGCGGGCAGTTCTTC CASSLLSVGTRLRGGGQFF TRBJ2-1 TRBV7-9 NA few
TGTGCCAGCAACGGGCGGGGTACGAACACCGGGGAGCTGTTTTTT CASNGRGTNTGELFF TRBJ2-2 TRBV25-1 NA NA
TGTGCCAGCAGCTTGTTCCAGGGAACAGATACGCAGTATTTT CASSLFQGTDTQYF TRBJ2-3 TRBV5-6 NA NA
TGTGCCAGCAGCCCTTCGAACGTCCTGACTTTC CASSPSNVLTF TRBJ2-6 TRBV7-8 NA NA
TGTGCCAGCAGTTTATGGGGGAGTACTGGAAACACCATATATTTT CASSLWGSTGNTIYF TRBJ1-3 TRBV28 NA few
TGTGCCGAGAGGGCTCCCGGTGGTGGCTACACCTTC CAERAPGGGYTF TRBJ1-2 TRBV30 NA NA
TGCGCCAGCAGCCAAGCCACAGGTGGGTCCTACAATGAGCAGTTCTTC CASSQATGGSYNEQFF TRBJ2-1 TRBV4-3 NA NA